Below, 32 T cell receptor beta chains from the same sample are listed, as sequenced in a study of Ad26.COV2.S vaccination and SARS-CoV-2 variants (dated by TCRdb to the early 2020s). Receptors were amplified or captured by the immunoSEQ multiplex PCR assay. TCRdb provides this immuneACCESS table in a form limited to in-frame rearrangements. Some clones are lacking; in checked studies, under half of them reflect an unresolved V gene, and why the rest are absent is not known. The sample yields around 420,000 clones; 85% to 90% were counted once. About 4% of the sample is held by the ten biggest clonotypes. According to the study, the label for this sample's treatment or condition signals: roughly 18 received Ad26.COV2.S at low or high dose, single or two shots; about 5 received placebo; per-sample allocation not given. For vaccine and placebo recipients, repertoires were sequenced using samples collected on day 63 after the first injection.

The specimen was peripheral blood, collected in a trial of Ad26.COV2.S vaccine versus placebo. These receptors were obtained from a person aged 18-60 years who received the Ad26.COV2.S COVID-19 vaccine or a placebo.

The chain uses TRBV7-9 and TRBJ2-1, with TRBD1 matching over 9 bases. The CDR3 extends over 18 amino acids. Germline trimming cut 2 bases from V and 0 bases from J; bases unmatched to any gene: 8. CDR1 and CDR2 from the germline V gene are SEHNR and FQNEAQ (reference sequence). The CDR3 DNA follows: TGTGCCAGCAGCTTACGTTCTGGGACAGGGAACTCCTACAATGAGCAGTTCTTC. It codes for CASSLRSGTGNSYNEQFF.

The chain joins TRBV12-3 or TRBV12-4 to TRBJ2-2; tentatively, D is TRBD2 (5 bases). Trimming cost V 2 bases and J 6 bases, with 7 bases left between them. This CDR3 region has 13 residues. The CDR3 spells CASSLLGAGELFF. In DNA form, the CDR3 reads TGTGCCAGCAGTTTACTGGGAGCCGGGGAGCTGTTTTTT.

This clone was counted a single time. CDR3 coding DNA: TGTGCCAGCAGTTATATGCTAGCGGGGGTTCCGGGGTCCCAGTACTTC. Translating gives CASSYMLAGVPGSQYF. This sequence joins TRBV6-6 and TRBJ2-5; 10 positions agree with TRBD2. The ends lost 3 bases at V and 9 bases at J; junction bases unmatched: 13. CDR1 MNHNY and CDR2 SVGAGI come from the germline V gene (reference sequence). CDR3 size: 16 residues.

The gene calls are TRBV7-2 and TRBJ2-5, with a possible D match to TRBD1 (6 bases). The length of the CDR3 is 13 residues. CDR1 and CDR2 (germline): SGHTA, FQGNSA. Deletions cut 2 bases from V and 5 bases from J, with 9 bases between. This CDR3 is CASSLQGMETQYF. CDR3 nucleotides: TGTGCCAGCAGCTTACAGGGGATGGAGACCCAGTACTTC.

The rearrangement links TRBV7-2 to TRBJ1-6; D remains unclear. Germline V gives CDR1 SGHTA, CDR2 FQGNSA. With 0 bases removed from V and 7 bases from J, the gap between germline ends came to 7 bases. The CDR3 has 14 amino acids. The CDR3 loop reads CASSLAPLNSPLHF. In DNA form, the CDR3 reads TGTGCCAGCAGCTTAGCTCCATTAAATTCACCCCTCCACTTT. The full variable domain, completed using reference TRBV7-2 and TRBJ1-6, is GAGVSQSPSNKVTEKGKDVELRCDPISGHTALYWYRQSLGQGLEFLIYFQGNSAPDKSGLPSDRFSAERTGGSVSTLTIQRTQQEDSAVYLCASSLAPLNSPLHFGNGTRLTVT.

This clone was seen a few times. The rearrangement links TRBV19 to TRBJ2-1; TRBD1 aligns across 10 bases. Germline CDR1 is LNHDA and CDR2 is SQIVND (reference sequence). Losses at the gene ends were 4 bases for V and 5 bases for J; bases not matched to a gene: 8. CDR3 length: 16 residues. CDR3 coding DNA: TGTGCCAGTAGTAATAGTGGGACAGGGGCGAACAATGAGCAGTTCTTC. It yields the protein CASSNSGTGANNEQFF.

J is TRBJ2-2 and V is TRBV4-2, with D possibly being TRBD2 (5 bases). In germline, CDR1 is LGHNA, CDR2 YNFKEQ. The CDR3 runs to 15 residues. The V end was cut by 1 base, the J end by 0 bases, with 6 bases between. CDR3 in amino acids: CASSQVATNTGELFF. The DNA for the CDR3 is TGTGCCAGCAGCCAAGTAGCGACGAACACCGGGGAGCTGTTTTTT.

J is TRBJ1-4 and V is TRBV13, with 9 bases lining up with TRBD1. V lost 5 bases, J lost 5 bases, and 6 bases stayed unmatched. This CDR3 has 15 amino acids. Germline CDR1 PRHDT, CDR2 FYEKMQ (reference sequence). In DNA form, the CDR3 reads TGTGCCAGCAGCCCCCCGGACAGGGGAAATGAAAAACTGTTTTTT. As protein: CASSPPDRGNEKLFF.

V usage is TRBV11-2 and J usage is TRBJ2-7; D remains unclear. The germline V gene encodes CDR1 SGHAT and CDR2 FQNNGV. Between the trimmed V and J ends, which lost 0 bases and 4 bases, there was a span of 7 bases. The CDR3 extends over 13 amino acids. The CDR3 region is CASSLDRAYEQYF. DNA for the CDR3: TGTGCCAGCAGCTTAGATCGGGCATACGAGCAGTACTTC.

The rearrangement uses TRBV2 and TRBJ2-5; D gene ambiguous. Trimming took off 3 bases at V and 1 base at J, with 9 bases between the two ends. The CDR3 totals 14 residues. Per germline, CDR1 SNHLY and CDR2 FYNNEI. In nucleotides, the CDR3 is TGTGCCAGCAGTGATAGGGTCAGCCAAGAGACCCAGTACTTC. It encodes CASSDRVSQETQYF.

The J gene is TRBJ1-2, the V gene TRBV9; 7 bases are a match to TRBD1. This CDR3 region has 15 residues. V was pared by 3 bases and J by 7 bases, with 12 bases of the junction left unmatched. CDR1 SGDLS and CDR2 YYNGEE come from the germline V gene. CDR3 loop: CASSGQTGTAFGYTF. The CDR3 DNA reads TGTGCCAGCAGCGGCCAAACCGGGACAGCCTTTGGCTACACCTTC.

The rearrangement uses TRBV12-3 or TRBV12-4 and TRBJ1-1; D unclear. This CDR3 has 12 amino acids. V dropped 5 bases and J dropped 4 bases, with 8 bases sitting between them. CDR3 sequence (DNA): TGTGCCAGCAGTCCTACTAGCACTGAAGCTTTCTTT. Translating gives CASSPTSTEAFF.

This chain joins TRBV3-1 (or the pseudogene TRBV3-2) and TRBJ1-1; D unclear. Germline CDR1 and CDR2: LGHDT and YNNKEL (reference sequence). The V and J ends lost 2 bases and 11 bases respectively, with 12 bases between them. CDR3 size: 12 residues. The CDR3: CASSQTGPTAFF. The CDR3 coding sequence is TGTGCCAGCAGCCAAACCGGGCCCACGGCTTTCTTT.

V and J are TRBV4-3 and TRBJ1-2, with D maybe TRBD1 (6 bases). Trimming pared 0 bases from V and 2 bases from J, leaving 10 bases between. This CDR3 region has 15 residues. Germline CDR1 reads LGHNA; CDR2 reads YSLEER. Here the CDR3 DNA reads TGCGCCAGCAGCCAAGATACAGGGAGCAACTATGGCTACACCTTC. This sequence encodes CASSQDTGSNYGYTF.

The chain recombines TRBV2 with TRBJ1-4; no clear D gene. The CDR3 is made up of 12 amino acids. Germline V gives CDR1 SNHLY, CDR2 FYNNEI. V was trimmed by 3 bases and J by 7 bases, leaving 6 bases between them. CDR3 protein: CASSEGSEKLFF. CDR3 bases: TGTGCCAGCAGTGAGGGTTCTGAAAAACTGTTTTTT.

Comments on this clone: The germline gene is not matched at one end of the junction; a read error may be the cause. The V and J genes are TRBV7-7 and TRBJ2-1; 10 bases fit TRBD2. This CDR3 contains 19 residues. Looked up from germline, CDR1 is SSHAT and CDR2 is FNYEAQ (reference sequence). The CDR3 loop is CASSTHDLAGDRNPNEQFF. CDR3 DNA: TGTGCTAGCAGCACACACGATCTAGCGGGGGATCGTAATCCCAATGAGCAGTTCTTC.

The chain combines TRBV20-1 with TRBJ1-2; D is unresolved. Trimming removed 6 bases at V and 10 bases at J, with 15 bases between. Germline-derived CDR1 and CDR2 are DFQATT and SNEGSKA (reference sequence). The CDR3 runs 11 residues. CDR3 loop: CSAATPPTYTF. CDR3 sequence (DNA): TGCAGTGCCGCAACTCCCCCAACCTACACCTTC.

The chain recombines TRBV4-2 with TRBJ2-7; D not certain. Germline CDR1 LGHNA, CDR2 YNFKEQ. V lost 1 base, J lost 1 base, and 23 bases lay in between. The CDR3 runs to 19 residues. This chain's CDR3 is CASSQAAPSGFGISYEQYF. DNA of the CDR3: TGTGCCAGCAGCCAAGCCGCCCCTTCGGGTTTTGGAATATCCTACGAGCAGTACTTC.

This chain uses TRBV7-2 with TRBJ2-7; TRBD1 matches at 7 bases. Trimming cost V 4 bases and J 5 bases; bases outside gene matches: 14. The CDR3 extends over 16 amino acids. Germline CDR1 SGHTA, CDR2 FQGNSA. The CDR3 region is CASSWGIGGRGNEQYF. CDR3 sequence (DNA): TGTGCCAGCAGCTGGGGAATAGGGGGCAGGGGGAACGAGCAGTACTTC.

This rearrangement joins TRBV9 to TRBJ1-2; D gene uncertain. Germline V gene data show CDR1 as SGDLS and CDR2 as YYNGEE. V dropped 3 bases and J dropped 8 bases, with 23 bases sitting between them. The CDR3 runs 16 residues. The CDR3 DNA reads TGTGCCAGCAGCGCACCAAGAGGAACGGAGATACAAGGCTACACCTTC. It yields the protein CASSAPRGTEIQGYTF.

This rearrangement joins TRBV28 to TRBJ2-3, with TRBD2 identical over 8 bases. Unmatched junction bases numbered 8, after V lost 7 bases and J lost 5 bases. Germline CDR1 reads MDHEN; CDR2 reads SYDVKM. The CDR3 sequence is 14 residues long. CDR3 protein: CASIEGGGIDTQYF. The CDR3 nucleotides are TGTGCCAGCATTGAAGGCGGGGGGATAGATACGCAGTATTTT.

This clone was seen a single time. CDR3 sequence reads: CASSPGQANYNEQFF. In nucleotides, the CDR3 is TGTGCCAGTAGCCCTGGACAGGCTAACTACAATGAGCAGTTCTTC. V is TRBV19 and J is TRBJ2-1, with 7 bases aligning to TRBD1. This CDR3 comprises 15 residues. V was clipped by 6 bases and J by 3 bases; unmatched bases: 8. CDR1 LNHDA and CDR2 SQIVND come from the germline V gene (reference sequence). The entire variable domain, with the rest obtained from reference TRBV19 and TRBJ2-1, is as follows: DGGITQSPKYLFRKEGQNVTLSCEQNLNHDAMYWYRQDPGQGLRLIYYSQIVNDFQKGDIAEGYSVSREKKESFPLTVTSAQKNPTAFYLCASSPGQANYNEQFFGPGTRLTVL.

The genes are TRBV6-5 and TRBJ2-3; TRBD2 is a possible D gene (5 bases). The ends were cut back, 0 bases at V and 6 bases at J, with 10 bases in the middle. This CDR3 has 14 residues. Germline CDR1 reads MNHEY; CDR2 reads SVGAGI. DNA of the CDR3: TGTGCCAGCAGTTACTCTACCGAGCGGGATACGCAGTATTTT. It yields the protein CASSYSTERDTQYF.

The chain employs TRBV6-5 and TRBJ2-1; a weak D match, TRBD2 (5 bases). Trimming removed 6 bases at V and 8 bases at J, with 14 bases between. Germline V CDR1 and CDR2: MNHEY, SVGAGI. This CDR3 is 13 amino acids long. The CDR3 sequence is CASRGLPGHEQFF. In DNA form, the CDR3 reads TGTGCCAGCAGAGGACTCCCGGGCCATGAGCAGTTCTTC.

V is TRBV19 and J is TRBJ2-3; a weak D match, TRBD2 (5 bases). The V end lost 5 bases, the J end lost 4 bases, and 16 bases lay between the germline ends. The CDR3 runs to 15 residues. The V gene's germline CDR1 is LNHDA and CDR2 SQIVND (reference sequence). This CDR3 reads CASSLRREYPDTQYF. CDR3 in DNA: TGTGCCAGTAGTCTGAGAAGGGAGTATCCAGATACGCAGTATTTT. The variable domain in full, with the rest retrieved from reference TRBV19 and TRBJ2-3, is DGGITQSPKYLFRKEGQNVTLSCEQNLNHDAMYWYRQDPGQGLRLIYYSQIVNDFQKGDIAEGYSVSREKKESFPLTVTSAQKNPTAFYLCASSLRREYPDTQYFGPGTRLTVL.

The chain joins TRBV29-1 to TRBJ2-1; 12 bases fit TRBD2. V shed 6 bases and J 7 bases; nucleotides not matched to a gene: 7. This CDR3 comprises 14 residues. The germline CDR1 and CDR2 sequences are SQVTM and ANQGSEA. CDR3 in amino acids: CSVLGLAGRNEQFF. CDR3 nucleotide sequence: TGCAGCGTACTTGGACTAGCGGGGAGAAATGAGCAGTTCTTC.

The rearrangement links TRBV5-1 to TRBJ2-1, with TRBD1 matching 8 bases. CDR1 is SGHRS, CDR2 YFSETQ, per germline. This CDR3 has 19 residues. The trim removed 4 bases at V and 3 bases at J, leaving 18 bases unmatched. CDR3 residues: CASSRRTGSERVSYNEQFF. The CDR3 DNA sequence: TGCGCCAGCAGCAGGAGGACAGGGTCGGAGCGGGTTAGCTACAATGAGCAGTTCTTC.

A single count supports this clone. The DNA for the CDR3 is TGTGCCAGCAGCTTTCCAGGGGTCGACACCGGGGAGCTGTTTTTT. It is translated as CASSFPGVDTGELFF. The chain is built from TRBV7-9 and TRBJ2-2; D is perhaps TRBD1 (6 bases). CDR1 and CDR2 from the germline V gene are SEHNR and FQNEAQ (reference sequence). The CDR3 runs to 15 residues. V shed 3 bases and J shed 3 bases, with 11 bases lying between them.

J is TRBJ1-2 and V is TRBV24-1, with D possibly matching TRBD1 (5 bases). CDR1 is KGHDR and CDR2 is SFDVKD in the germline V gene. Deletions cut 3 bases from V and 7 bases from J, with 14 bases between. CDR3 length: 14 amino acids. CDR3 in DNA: TGTGCCACCAGTGATAGTACGGGACTTCTTGGCTACACCTTC. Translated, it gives CATSDSTGLLGYTF.

As DNA, the CDR3 is TGTGCCAGCAGTTGGGGCTCTAGCGGAAACACCGGGGAGCTGTTTTTT. It encodes CASSWGSSGNTGELFF. V gene TRBV5-4 combines with J gene TRBJ2-2; TRBD2 agrees at 7 bases. Germline V lookup: CDR1 SGHNT, CDR2 YYREEE (reference sequence). Trimming took 5 bases from V and 2 from J; bases not matched to a gene: 9. The CDR3 is 16 amino acids.

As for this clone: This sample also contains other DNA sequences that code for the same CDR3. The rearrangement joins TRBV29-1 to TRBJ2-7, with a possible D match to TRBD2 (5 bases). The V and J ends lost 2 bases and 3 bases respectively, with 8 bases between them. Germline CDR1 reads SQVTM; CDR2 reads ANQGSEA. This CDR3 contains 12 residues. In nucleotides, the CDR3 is TGCAGCGTTGAACTAGCTGACTACGAGCAGTACTTC. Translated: CSVELADYEQYF.

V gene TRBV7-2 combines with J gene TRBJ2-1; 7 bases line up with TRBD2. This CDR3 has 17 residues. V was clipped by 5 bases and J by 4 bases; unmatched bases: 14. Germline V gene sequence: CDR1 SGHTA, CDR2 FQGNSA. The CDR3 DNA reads TGTGCCAGCAGCCCACCCCGAAGCGGGGTCAGATACAATGAGCAGTTCTTC. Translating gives CASSPPRSGVRYNEQFF.